This TCR beta chain was recorded in a study of blood T cell repertoires in COVID-19. Sequencing was performed with immunoSEQ multiplex PCR; in TCRdb, only in-frame clones are kept and a portion is missing. The data show approximately 100,000 clones, roughly 82% seen once. This clone appeared once. Sequencing used peripheral blood. The receptor was isolated from a human donor in a cohort sampled during active COVID-19.

The CDR3 region is CASSRSKGADEKLFF. DNA for the CDR3: TGTGCCAGCAGTCGGTCAAAGGGGGCTGATGAAAAACTGTTTTTT. J is TRBJ1-4 and V is TRBV5-6; 7 nucleotides agree with TRBD1. The CDR3 totals 15 residues. Trimming cost V 5 bases and J 6 bases; bases outside gene matches: 10. CDR1 is SGHDT and CDR2 is YYEEEE in the germline V gene. Combining the CDR3 with reference TRBV5-6 and TRBJ1-4 gives the whole variable domain DAGVTQSPTHLIKTRGQQVTLRCSPKSGHDTVSWYQQALGQGPQFIFQYYEEEERQRGNFPDRFSGHQFPNYSSELNVNALLLGDSALYLCASSRSKGADEKLFFGSGTQLSVL.